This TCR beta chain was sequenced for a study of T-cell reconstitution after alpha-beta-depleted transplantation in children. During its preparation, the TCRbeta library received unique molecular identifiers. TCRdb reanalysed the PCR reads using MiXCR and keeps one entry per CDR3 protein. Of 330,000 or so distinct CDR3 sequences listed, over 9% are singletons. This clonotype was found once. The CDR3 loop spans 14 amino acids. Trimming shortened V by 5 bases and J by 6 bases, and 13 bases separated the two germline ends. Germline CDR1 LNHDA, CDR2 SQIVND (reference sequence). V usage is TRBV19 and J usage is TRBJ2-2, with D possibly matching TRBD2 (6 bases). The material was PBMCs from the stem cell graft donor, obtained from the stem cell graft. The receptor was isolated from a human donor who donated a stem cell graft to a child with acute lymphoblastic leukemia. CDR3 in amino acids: CASSPTGGPGELFF. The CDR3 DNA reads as TGTGCCAGTAGTCCCACCGGAGGGCCCGGGGAGCTGTTTTTT. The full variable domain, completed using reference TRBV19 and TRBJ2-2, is DGGITQSPKYLFRKEGQNVTLSCEQNLNHDAMYWYRQDPGQGLRLIYYSQIVNDFQKGDIAEGYSVSREKKESFPLTVTSAQKNPTAFYLCASSPTGGPGELFFGEGSRLTVL.